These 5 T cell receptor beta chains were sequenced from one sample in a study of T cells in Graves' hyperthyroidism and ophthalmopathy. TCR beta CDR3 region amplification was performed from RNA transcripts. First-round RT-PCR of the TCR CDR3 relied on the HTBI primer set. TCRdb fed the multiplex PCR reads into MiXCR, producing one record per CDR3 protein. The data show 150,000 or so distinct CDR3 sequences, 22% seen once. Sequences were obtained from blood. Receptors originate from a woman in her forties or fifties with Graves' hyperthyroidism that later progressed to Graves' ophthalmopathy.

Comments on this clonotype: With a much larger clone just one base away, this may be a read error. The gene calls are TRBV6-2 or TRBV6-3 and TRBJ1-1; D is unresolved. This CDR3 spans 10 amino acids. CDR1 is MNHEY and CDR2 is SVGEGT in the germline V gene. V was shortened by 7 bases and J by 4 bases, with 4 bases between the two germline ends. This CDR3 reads CASNSTEAFF. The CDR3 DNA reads TGTGCCAGCAATTCCACTGAAGCTTTCTTT.

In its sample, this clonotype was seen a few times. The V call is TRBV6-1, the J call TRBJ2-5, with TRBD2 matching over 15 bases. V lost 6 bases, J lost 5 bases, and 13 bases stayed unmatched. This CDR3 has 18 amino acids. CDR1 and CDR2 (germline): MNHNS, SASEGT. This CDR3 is CASRRLPGLAGGGETQYF. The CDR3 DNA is TGTGCCAGCAGACGACTTCCGGGACTAGCGGGGGGTGGGGAGACCCAGTACTTC.

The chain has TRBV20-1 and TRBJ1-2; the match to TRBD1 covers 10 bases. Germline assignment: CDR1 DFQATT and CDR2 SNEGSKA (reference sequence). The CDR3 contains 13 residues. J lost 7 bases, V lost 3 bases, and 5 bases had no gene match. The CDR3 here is CSASRQGAVGYTF. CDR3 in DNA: TGCAGTGCTAGTAGACAGGGGGCGGTTGGCTACACCTTC.

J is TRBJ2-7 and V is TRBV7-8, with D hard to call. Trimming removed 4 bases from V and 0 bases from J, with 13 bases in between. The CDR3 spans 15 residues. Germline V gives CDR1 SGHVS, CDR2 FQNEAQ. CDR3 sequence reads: CASSSAQAGSYEQYF. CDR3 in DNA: TGTGCCAGCAGCTCAGCACAAGCAGGCTCCTACGAGCAGTACTTC.

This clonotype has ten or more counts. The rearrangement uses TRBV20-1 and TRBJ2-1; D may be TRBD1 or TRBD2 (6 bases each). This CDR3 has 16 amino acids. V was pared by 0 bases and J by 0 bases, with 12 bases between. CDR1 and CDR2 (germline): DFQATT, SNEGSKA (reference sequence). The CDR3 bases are TGCAGTGCTAGAGATTTAGGGGGGAGCTCCTACAATGAGCAGTTCTTC. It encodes CSARDLGGSSYNEQFF.